This T cell receptor (beta chain) is from a study of T cells in Graves' hyperthyroidism and ophthalmopathy. Whole-study findings and limits: Most thyroid clonotypes expanded above 0.001 were also detected in blood.

Template material for amplifying TCR beta CDR3 regions consisted of RNA transcripts. HTBI primers were employed in a first-round RT-PCR of the TCR CDR3. TCRdb re-called the multiplex PCR reads with MiXCR, one entry per CDR3 protein. The table has 600,000 or so distinct CDR3 sequences, around 45% seen once. This clonotype was found many times. As yet, its antigen is unknown. A patient was excluded if there was uncontrolled infection, other autoimmune disease, pregnancy or lactation. Clinicians diagnosed patients from clinical symptoms, serum thyroxine and TRAb, thyroid ultrasound and orbital computed tomography. Sequencing was done on a sample of peripheral blood or thyroid tissue (not recorded which). This sequence was found in a woman between 18 and 29 years old with Graves' hyperthyroidism.

Here the CDR3 DNA reads TGTGCCACCAGTGAGGGGGCTCTAGCGAACGAGCAGTACTTC. Translating gives CATSEGALANEQYF. The rearrangement joins TRBV24-1 to TRBJ2-7; D is tentatively TRBD1 or TRBD2 (6 bases each). V dropped 4 bases and J dropped 5 bases, with 14 bases sitting between them. Germline CDR1 and CDR2: KGHDR and SFDVKD. There are 14 residues in the CDR3.